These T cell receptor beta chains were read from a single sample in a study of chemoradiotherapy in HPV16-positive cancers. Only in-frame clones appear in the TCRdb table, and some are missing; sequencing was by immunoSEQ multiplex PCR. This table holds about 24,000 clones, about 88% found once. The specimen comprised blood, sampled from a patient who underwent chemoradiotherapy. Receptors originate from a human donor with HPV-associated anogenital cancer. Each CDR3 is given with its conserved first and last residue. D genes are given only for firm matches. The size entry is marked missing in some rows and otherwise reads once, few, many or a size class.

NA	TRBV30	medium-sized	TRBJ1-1	TGTGCCTGGAGCCTCTTCCGTTTCTCTGGGGACACTGAAGCTTTCTTT	CAWSLFRFSGDTEAFF
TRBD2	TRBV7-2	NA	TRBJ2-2	TGTGCCAGCAGCTTAGGACTAGCTTGGGACACCGGGGAGCTGTTTTTT	CASSLGLAWDTGELFF
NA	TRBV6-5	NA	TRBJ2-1	TGTGCCAGCAGTCCCCAGCCCAATGAGCAGTTCTTC	CASSPQPNEQFF
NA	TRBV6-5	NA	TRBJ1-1	TGTGCCAGCAGTTACGGGGTAAGGAACACTGAAGCTTTCTTT	CASSYGVRNTEAFF
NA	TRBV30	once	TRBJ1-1	TGTGCCTGGAGCCCCAGGGTGGACACTGAAGCTTTCTTT	CAWSPRVDTEAFF
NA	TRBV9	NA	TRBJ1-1	TGTGCCAGCAGCGTGGGCCAAGGGAACACTGAAGCTTTCTTT	CASSVGQGNTEAFF
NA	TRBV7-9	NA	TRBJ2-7	TGTGCCAGCAGCTCTCAGGGGGGTCAGCGCGAGCAGTACTTC	CASSSQGGQREQYF
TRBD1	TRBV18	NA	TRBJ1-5	TGTGCCAGCTCACCCGACAGGGGCAATCAGCCCCAGCATTTT	CASSPDRGNQPQHF
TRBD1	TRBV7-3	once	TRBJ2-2	TGTGCCAGCAGCTCCAGGGGGCGCGACACCGGGGAGCTGTTTTTT	CASSSRGRDTGELFF
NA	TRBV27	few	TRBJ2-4	TGTGCCAGCACCAAGGCGGCCGAACTAGCCAAAAACATTCAGTACTTC	CASTKAAELAKNIQYF
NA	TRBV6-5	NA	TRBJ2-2	TGTGCCAGCAGCGTAAAAGGCGGGGAGCTGTTTTTT	CASSVKGGELFF
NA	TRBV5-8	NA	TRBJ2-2	TGTGCCAGCAGCCCTGGGACGGCAGGGGAGCTGTTTTTT	CASSPGTAGELFF
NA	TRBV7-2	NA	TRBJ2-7	TGTGCCAGCAGCTTACGTTCGGGAGATGGCTCCTACGAGCAGTACTTC	CASSLRSGDGSYEQYF
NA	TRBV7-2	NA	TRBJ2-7	TGTGCCAGCAGCTTAGACGTCGGCGAGCAGTACTTC	CASSLDVGEQYF
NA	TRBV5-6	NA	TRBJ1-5	TGTGCCAGCAGCTTGAGGGTACAGGCGTATAATCAGCCCCAGCATTTT	CASSLRVQAYNQPQHF
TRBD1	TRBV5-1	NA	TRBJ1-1	TGCGCCAGCAGCTCGGGACAGGTGAACACTGAAGCTTTCTTT	CASSSGQVNTEAFF
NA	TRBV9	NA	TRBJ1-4	TGTGCCAGCACCCGTTCCCCAGACTCCGTTGGAAAACTGTTTTTT	CASTRSPDSVGKLFF
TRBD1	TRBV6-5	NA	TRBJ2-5	TGTGCCAGCAGCCACAGGGGAGACGTGGGGACCCAGTACTTC	CASSHRGDVGTQYF
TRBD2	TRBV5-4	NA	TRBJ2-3	TGTGCCAGCAGCCTGGGACTAGCGGGAGGGCCCCTAAACACAGATACGCAGTATTTT	CASSLGLAGGPLNTDTQYF
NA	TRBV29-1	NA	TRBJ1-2	TGCAGCGTTGGGAGGGATCTAGGGCTCTATGGCTACACCTTC	CSVGRDLGLYGYTF
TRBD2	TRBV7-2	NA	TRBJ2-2	TGTGCCAGCAGCCAGTCGGTAGCGGGAGGGCCGACCGGGGAGCTGTTTTTT	CASSQSVAGGPTGELFF
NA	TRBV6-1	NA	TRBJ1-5	TGTGCCAGCAGTGAATTCTTAGGGGACGTTCAGCCCCAGCATTTT	CASSEFLGDVQPQHF
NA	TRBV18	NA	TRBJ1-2	TGTGCCAGCTCACCAAAGGAAGGGAGCGGCTACACCTTC	CASSPKEGSGYTF
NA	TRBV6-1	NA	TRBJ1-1	TGTGCCAGCAGTGAAACGACAGCCATGAACACTGAAGCTTTCTTT	CASSETTAMNTEAFF
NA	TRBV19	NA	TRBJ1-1	TGTGCCAGTAGTGCACACGAGGACACTGAAGCTTTCTTT	CASSAHEDTEAFF
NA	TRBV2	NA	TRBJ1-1	TGTGCCAGCAGTGAAACAGGGTCGAACACTGAAGCTTTCTTT	CASSETGSNTEAFF
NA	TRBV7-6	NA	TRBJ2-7	TGTGATACGAGGAATGAAACGGGCTCCTACGAGCAGTACTTC	CDTRNETGSYEQYF
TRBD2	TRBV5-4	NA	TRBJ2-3	TGTGCCAGCAGCTCCACTAGCGGGAGGGGGGCTAGCACAGATACGCAGTATTTT	CASSSTSGRGASTDTQYF
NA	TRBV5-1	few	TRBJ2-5	TGCGCCAGCAGCTGGAAGGACAGCAGCCAAGAGACCCAGTACTTC	CASSWKDSSQETQYF
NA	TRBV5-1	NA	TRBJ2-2	TGCGCCAGCAGCTACAGCGGGCCGAACACCGGGGAGCTGTTTTTT	CASSYSGPNTGELFF
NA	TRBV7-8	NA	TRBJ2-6	TGTGCCAGCAGCTTAGCAGGATCGGGCAGGGTCGGGGAATATAACGTCCTGACTTTC	CASSLAGSGRVGEYNVLTF
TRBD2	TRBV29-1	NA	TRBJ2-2	TGCAGCGTAGAGCGGGGGGACACCGGGGAGCTGTTTTTT	CSVERGDTGELFF
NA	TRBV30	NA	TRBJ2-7	TGTGCCTGGACCCTGACTCCGTCCTACGAGCAGTACTTC	CAWTLTPSYEQYF
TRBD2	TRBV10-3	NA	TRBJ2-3	TGTGCCATCAGTGAGCCAGCGGGAGCTGGGGATACGCAGTATTTT	CAISEPAGAGDTQYF
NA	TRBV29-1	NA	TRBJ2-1	TGCAGCGTTGAAGAGAGCACGACCGAGCAGTTCTTC	CSVEESTTEQFF
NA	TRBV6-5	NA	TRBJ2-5	TGTGCCAGCAGTGCCGGGGGGCGGGTTGGAGAGACCCAGTACTTC	CASSAGGRVGETQYF
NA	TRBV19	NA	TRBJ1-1	TGTGCCAGTAGTAATCCAGGGCGGACTGAAGCTTTCTTT	CASSNPGRTEAFF
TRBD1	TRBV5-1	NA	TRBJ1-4	TGCGCCAGCAGGAAACAGGGGGCTGATGAAAAACTGTTTTTT	CASRKQGADEKLFF
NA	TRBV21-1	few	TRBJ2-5	TGTGCCAGCAGCGAACCGGGGGGAGGGAGGCTCCGCGAGACCCAGTACTTC	CASSEPGGGRLRETQYF
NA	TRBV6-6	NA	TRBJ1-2	TGTGCCAGCAGCCCCACAGGGCATGGCTACACCTTC	CASSPTGHGYTF
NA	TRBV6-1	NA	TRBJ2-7	TGTGCCAGCACCTCAGGGGCAGCTATTTCCTACGAGCAGTACTTC	CASTSGAAISYEQYF
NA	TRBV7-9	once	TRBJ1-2	TGTGCCAGCAGCCCTCGGGCCCAAGGCCAGAGGGGCTACACCTTC	CASSPRAQGQRGYTF
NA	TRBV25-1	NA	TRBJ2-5	TGTGCCAGCAGTGAGAGGGGGGGAGAGACCCAGTACTTC	CASSERGGETQYF
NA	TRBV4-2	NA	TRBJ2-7	TGTGCCAGCAGCCCAAGAAGCGGGACAGGCTCCTACGAGCAGTACTTC	CASSPRSGTGSYEQYF
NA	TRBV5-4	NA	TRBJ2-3	TGTGCCAGCAGCTTGGATAGTTACTACACAGATACGCAGTATTTT	CASSLDSYYTDTQYF
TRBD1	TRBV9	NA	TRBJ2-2	TGTGCCAGCAGCGCGTCCCGGGACAGGGGGGCGGTGGCCGGGGAGCTGTTTTTT	CASSASRDRGAVAGELFF
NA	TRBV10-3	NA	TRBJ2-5	TGTGCCACCTCGAGAGGGGACCAAGAGACCCAGTACTTC	CATSRGDQETQYF